Below, 17 T cell receptor beta chains from the same sample are listed, as sequenced in a study of tumor and adjacent non-tumor tissue in lung cancer. No cell sorting was done before RNA was extracted from the tissue. This non-tumor lung sample came from over 3 cm beyond the tumor edge. A modified ARM-PCR protocol with three rounds of nested PCR amplified TCRbeta. TCRdb independently ran MiXCR on the multiplex PCR reads; one entry per CDR3 protein. The sample consists of 94,000 or so distinct CDR3 sequences, 75% to 85% of them appearing once. Sequencing was done on a sample of distant non-tumor lung tissue. All receptors come from a woman in her forties or fifties with non-small cell lung cancer.

The chain has TRBV28 and TRBJ1-6; tentative D call: TRBD1 (5 bases). Looked up from germline, CDR1 is MDHEN and CDR2 is SYDVKM. The CDR3 totals 14 residues. The DNA of the CDR3 is TGTGCGAACAGACCAGGGATTAGTGGATCACCCCTCCACTTT. It yields the protein CANRPGISGSPLHF.

Points on this clonotype: The final CDR3 position lacks the conserved phenylalanine or tryptophan, pointing to a likely read error. The V gene is TRBV12-5, the J gene TRBJ1-2; D ambiguous. The CDR3 totals 12 residues. Germline-derived CDR1 and CDR2 are LGHNT and FRNRAP. V was pared by 7 bases and J by 4 bases, with 10 bases between. CDR3 amino acids: CASDRRCYGYTL. Written as DNA, the CDR3 is TGTGCTAGTGATCGTCGCTGCTATGGCTACACCCTC.

This clonotype was found once. Without the conserved terminal phenylalanine or tryptophan, this CDR3 likely stems from a read error. V and J are TRBV6-1 and TRBJ1-5, with 8 bases aligning to TRBD1. J gave up 0 bases and V 6 bases, and 4 bases lay outside the gene matches. The CDR3 has 15 amino acids. In germline, CDR1 is MNHNS, CDR2 SASEGT. CDR3 region: CASSATGDSNQPQHS. The CDR3 DNA reads TGTGCCAGCAGCGCGACAGGGGATAGCAATCAGCCCCAGCATTCT.

Concerning this clonotype: A junction boundary mismatches the germline segment, possibly from a read error. This chain links TRBV11-2 with TRBJ2-3; possibly TRBD2 for D (6 bases). Germline CDR1 is SGHAT and CDR2 is FQNNGV. This CDR3 contains 13 residues. The CDR3 coding sequence is TGTGCAAGCAGCTTAGGGTCGGAGGGTACGCTGTATTTT. Translating it yields CASSLGSEGTLYF.

A word on this clonotype: A much more abundant neighbour one base away suggests this may be a read error. The J gene is TRBJ2-3, the V gene TRBV18; TRBD2 aligns across 11 bases. Germline V gives CDR1 KGHSH, CDR2 LQKENI. There are 15 residues in the CDR3. CDR3 in DNA: TGTGGCAGCTCACGGACTAGCGGGAGCACAGATACGCAGTATTTT. Translation: CGSSRTSGSTDTQYF.

CDR3 amino acids: CSVEGGGVPRGVTQYF. CDR3 DNA sequence: TGCAGCGTTGAAGGAGGTGGAGTGCCCCGAGGTGTGACCCAGTACTTC. The chain uses TRBV29-1 and TRBJ2-5; D remains ambiguous. Trimming pared 1 base from V and 7 bases from J, leaving 22 bases between. Germline values: CDR1 SQVTM, CDR2 ANQGSEA. This CDR3 is 16 amino acids long.

As concerns this clonotype: The junction does not match germline at one end; this may be a read error. The genes are TRBV4-2 and TRBJ2-1, with D possibly being TRBD2 (7 bases). Germline CDR1 is LGHNA and CDR2 is YNFKEQ. This CDR3 contains 17 residues. The CDR3 bases are TGTGCCAGCAGTCAAGGGGGGGGTGGTGGGCCCTACAATGAGCAGTTCTTC. It yields the protein CASSQGGGGGPYNEQFF.

The V call is TRBV10-2, the J call TRBJ2-7; D call uncertain. The V end lost 3 bases, the J end lost 4 bases, and 10 bases lay between the germline ends. CDR1 and CDR2 from the germline V gene are WSHSY and SAAADI. The CDR3 totals 13 residues. The CDR3: CASSDRLGYEQYF. The CDR3 nucleotides are TGCGCCAGCAGTGATCGGCTAGGATACGAGCAGTACTTC.

Note on this clonotype: One junction end does not reproduce the germline sequence, and a read error may be involved. V and J are TRBV29-1 and TRBJ2-2; the match to TRBD2 covers 14 bases. The length of the CDR3 is 16 residues. CDR1 and CDR2 from the germline V gene are SQVTM and ANQGSEA. CDR3 nucleotides: TGCAACGTGTTGACTAGCGGGAGGGAAGGCACCGGGGAGCTGCTTTTT. Protein: CNVLTSGREGTGELLF.

Comment on this clonotype: Compared with germline, one end of the junction differs, possibly owing to a read error. The chain is built from TRBV6-2 or TRBV6-3 and TRBJ1-5, with unresolved D. This CDR3 contains 14 residues. CDR1 and CDR2 (germline): MNHEY, SVGEGT. As DNA, the CDR3 is TGTGCCAGCGGTTTTTCAGGTACCCCTCAGCCCCAGGATTTT. Translated: CASGFSGTPQPQDF.

This clonotype has a single count. In this CDR3 the conserved last residue, phenylalanine or tryptophan, is missing, so a read error is likely. The chain is built from TRBV12-3 or TRBV12-4 and TRBJ2-7, with D perhaps assigned TRBD1 or TRBD2 (6 bases each). The length of the CDR3 is 15 residues. CDR3 sequence reads: CVSSSRQEGSYEQYL. The CDR3 bases are TGTGTCAGTAGTTCCCGACAGGAGGGGTCCTACGAGCAGTACCTC.

For this clonotype: A much larger clone sits a single nucleotide away, making a read error possible. This sequence joins TRBV20-1 and TRBJ2-7, with 8 nucleotides matching TRBD1. The CDR3 is made up of 14 amino acids. CDR1 and CDR2 from the germline V gene are DFQATT and SNEGSKA (reference sequence). This CDR3 is CSASPGGALGELYF. The DNA of the CDR3 is TGCAGTGCTAGCCCAGGGGGCGCTTTGGGCGAGCTGTACTTC.

This clonotype is a singleton in its sample. Because the CDR3 is missing its conserved closing phenylalanine or tryptophan, this is likely a read error. The CDR3 spells CASSLTSGTGELFS. The DNA for the CDR3 is TGTGCCAGCAGCTTGACTAGCGGGACCGGGGAGCTGTTTTCT. The genes are TRBV11-2 and TRBJ2-2; 10 bases are a match to TRBD2. The junction had 0 bases not matched to a gene; V was cut back by 3 bases and J by 5 bases. In germline, CDR1 is SGHAT, CDR2 FQNNGV. This CDR3 is 14 amino acids long.

Ten or more counts support this clonotype. The chain joins TRBV29-1 to TRBJ2-1; 9 bases match TRBD1. The CDR3 extends over 12 amino acids. With 2 bases clipped from V and 9 bases from J, the junction kept 2 bases outside the gene matches. The germline gives CDR1 SQVTM, CDR2 ANQGSEA. CDR3 region: CSVENRGREQFF. In nucleotides, the CDR3 is TGCAGCGTTGAAAACAGGGGGCGTGAGCAGTTCTTC.

This clonotype was observed a few times. One base away lies a much larger clone, so this may be a sequencing read error. This chain joins TRBV14 and TRBJ2-1; 12 bases align to TRBD2. The V gene's germline CDR1 is SGHDN and CDR2 FVKESK. CDR3 length: 18 amino acids. The CDR3 sequence is CASSPRLAGESSCNEQFF. The CDR3 DNA sequence: TGTGCCAGCAGCCCCAGACTAGCGGGGGAAAGCTCCTGCAATGAGCAGTTCTTC.

This rearrangement joins TRBV29-1 to TRBJ1-2; D unclear. CDR3 length equals 14 residues. Germline V gene sequence: CDR1 SQVTM, CDR2 ANQGSEA. CDR3 bases: TGCAGGGCTGGCGACGCGCCAGACCTTTATGGCTACACCTTC. Translation: CRAGDAPDLYGYTF.

This clonotype came up many times. The V gene is TRBV25-1, the J gene TRBJ2-3, with D possibly being TRBD2 (5 bases). The CDR3 sequence is 13 residues long. Trimming cost V 4 bases and J 3 bases, with 8 bases left between them. CDR1 is MGHDK and CDR2 is SYGVNS in the germline V gene. CDR3 loop: CASSGRVTDTQYF. Here the CDR3 DNA reads TGTGCCAGCAGTGGGCGGGTAACAGATACGCAGTATTTT.